Each of the 10 T cell receptor beta chains below was sequenced from the same sample in a study of type 1 regulatory T cells. From the reads, TCRdb called clonotypes with MiXCR, one entry per CDR3 protein. The sample shows roughly 67,000 distinct CDR3 sequences, nearly 65% of them seen only once. No antigen has been identified for these receptors. Sequenced: cultured T cells, either the whole culture or a sorted T cell fraction (not recorded which). The subset is: Tr1-enriched cell product generated in vitro against host alloantigens. The receptors originated from a human donor in good health.

The V gene is TRBV14, the J gene TRBJ1-1; possible D gene TRBD1, 5 bases. Between the trimmed V and J ends, which lost 3 bases and 4 bases, there was a span of 15 bases. CDR1 and CDR2 from the germline V gene are SGHDN and FVKESK. The CDR3 is made up of 15 amino acids. The CDR3 reads CASSQVRVSLTEAFF. The CDR3 bases are TGTGCCAGCAGCCAGGTCAGGGTGTCGCTCACTGAAGCTTTCTTT.

The rearrangement uses TRBV28 and TRBJ2-5; 7 bases agree with TRBD2. V shed 6 bases and J 2 bases; nucleotides not matched to a gene: 9. Looked up from germline, CDR1 is MDHEN and CDR2 is SYDVKM. The CDR3 covers 15 residues. This chain's CDR3 is CASSSRDYLQETQYF. In DNA, the CDR3 is TGTGCCAGCAGCTCCCGGGACTACCTACAAGAGACCCAGTACTTC.

J is TRBJ2-5 and V is TRBV20-1; possibly TRBD2 for D (6 bases). This CDR3 contains 16 residues. CDR1 DFQATT and CDR2 SNEGSKA come from the germline V gene (reference sequence). With 2 bases removed from V and 5 bases from J, the gap between germline ends came to 21 bases. CDR3 region: CSARPPPGEGKETQYF. The CDR3 DNA sequence: TGCAGTGCTAGACCCCCGCCGGGGGAAGGGAAGGAGACCCAGTACTTC.

The chain recombines TRBV6-1 with TRBJ2-1; 9 bases line up with TRBD2. With V trimmed by 3 bases and J by 6 bases, 6 bases remained unmatched. Germline V gene lookup returns CDR1 MNHNS and CDR2 SASEGT. This CDR3 contains 15 residues. For the CDR3, the DNA is TGTGCCAGCAGTGATTTGACTAGCGGAGGCAATGAGCAGTTCTTC. Translating it yields CASSDLTSGGNEQFF.

V usage is TRBV7-3 and J usage is TRBJ2-2, with 13 bases matching TRBD2. The junction had 8 bases not matched to a gene; V was cut back by 6 bases and J by 1 base. Germline CDR1 is SGHTA and CDR2 is FQGTGA. CDR3 length: 18 amino acids. The CDR3 DNA is TGTGCCAGCAGTTCCATGGGACTAGCGGGATTGAACACCGGGGAGCTGTTTTTT. This encodes CASSSMGLAGLNTGELFF.

The CDR3 here is CASRGGGLTGEQFF. Here the CDR3 DNA reads TGTGCCAGCCGGGGGGGAGGGCTTACAGGTGAGCAGTTCTTC. V gene TRBV27 combines with J gene TRBJ2-1; 8 bases align to TRBD2. CDR3 length equals 14 residues. Trimming cost V 8 bases and J 9 bases; bases outside gene matches: 12. Germline loops: CDR1 MNHEY, CDR2 SMNVEV (reference sequence).

This clonotype was counted a few times. The chain is built from TRBV20-1 and TRBJ2-2, with 9 bases that match TRBD1. Germline-derived CDR1 and CDR2 are DFQATT and SNEGSKA (reference sequence). The CDR3 totals 15 residues. The V segment lost 0 bases and the J segment 5 bases; nucleotides outside the gene matches: 4. The chain's CDR3 is CSARDDRGDTGELFF. The DNA of the CDR3 is TGCAGTGCTAGAGATGACAGGGGGGATACCGGGGAGCTGTTTTTT.

This chain connects TRBV2 to TRBJ2-2, with 9 bases identical to TRBD2. The CDR3 covers 15 residues. Trimming took 7 bases from V and 4 from J; bases not matched to a gene: 7. Germline CDR1 is SNHLY and CDR2 is FYNNEI. The CDR3, as DNA: TGTGCCAGCACACCCCTAGCGGGATCCACCGGGGAGCTGTTTTTT. Amino acids: CASTPLAGSTGELFF.

This chain's CDR3 is CASSLDSTTSTYEQYF. The CDR3 DNA follows: TGCGCCAGCAGCTTGGACTCGACGACTAGCACCTACGAGCAGTACTTC. The chain combines TRBV5-1 with TRBJ2-7; 7 bases line up with TRBD2. This CDR3 is 16 amino acids long. J lost 2 bases, V lost 0 bases, and 8 bases had no gene match. Per germline, CDR1 SGHRS and CDR2 YFSETQ.

This clonotype showed up just once. V usage is TRBV19 and J usage is TRBJ1-6; no clear D. Germline CDR1 is LNHDA and CDR2 is SQIVND (reference sequence). The germline V and J ends were trimmed by 5 bases and 5 bases, with 10 bases remaining between them. The CDR3 extends over 14 amino acids. Here the CDR3 reads CASSASQNNSPLHF. The CDR3 DNA follows: TGTGCCAGTAGTGCCTCACAGAATAATTCACCCCTCCACTTT.